These 21 T cell receptor beta chains share one sample of origin, sequenced in a study of identical twins. TCRdb re-called the 5' RACE reads through MiXCR, storing one row per CDR3 protein. The sample lists around 690,000 distinct CDR3 sequences, about 20% seen once, with around 4.4% in the top ten. The sample was also reused in another study, on T cells expressing NK-cell markers.

Sequencing was carried out using PBMCs. These TCRs come from a woman between 18 and 29 years old in good health.

This clonotype has just one count. V is TRBV15 and J is TRBJ2-7, with TRBD1 matching 10 bases. The trim removed 3 bases at V and 4 bases at J, leaving 3 bases unmatched. The CDR3 spans 14 residues. Germline V CDR1 and CDR2: LNHNV, YYDKDF (reference sequence). The CDR3 DNA reads TGTGCCACCAGCAGGCCGGGACAGGGGTACGAGCAGTACTTC. The encoded protein is CATSRPGQGYEQYF.

J is TRBJ2-1 and V is TRBV12-3 or TRBV12-4; the match to TRBD2 covers 14 bases. Losses at the gene ends were 6 bases for V and 6 bases for J; bases not matched to a gene: 4. The CDR3 loop spans 15 amino acids. This chain's CDR3 is CASRSGTSGSNEQFF. The CDR3 DNA is TGTGCCAGCAGATCCGGGACTAGCGGGAGCAATGAGCAGTTCTTC.

J is TRBJ2-7 and V is TRBV6-5; D gene ambiguous. Per the germline V gene, CDR1 is MNHEY and CDR2 is SVGAGI. With 0 bases removed from V and 6 bases from J, the gap between germline ends came to 15 bases. The CDR3 has 15 amino acids. CDR3: CASSYSPAEPFEQYF. The CDR3 nucleotides read TGTGCCAGCAGTTACTCACCCGCGGAGCCTTTCGAGCAGTACTTC.

Only a few counts were recorded for this clonotype. V usage is TRBV6-5 and J usage is TRBJ2-1; 8 bases agree with TRBD2. The germline V gene encodes CDR1 MNHEY and CDR2 SVGAGI. The CDR3 runs to 18 residues. V was clipped by 4 bases and J by 3 bases; unmatched bases: 14. CDR3 amino acids: CASSSPGPAGGLYNEQFF. The CDR3 DNA is TGTGCCAGCAGTTCCCCCGGGCCGGCGGGAGGACTCTACAATGAGCAGTTCTTC.

The chain has TRBV7-2 and TRBJ2-5; D is perhaps TRBD2 (6 bases). CDR3 length: 15 residues. V was cut by 0 bases and J by 4 bases, with 12 bases left in between. Germline V gene lookup returns CDR1 SGHTA and CDR2 FQGNSA. This CDR3 reads CASSLAGGVVETQYF. DNA of the CDR3: TGTGCCAGCAGCTTAGCAGGCGGGGTGGTAGAGACCCAGTACTTC.

This rearrangement joins TRBV5-6 to TRBJ2-2; D unclear. The CDR3 is 14 residues long. V was trimmed by 3 bases and J by 9 bases, leaving 15 bases between them. Germline CDR1 reads SGHDT; CDR2 reads YYEEEE. For the CDR3, the DNA is TGTGCCAGCAGCTCCGGGCATCCCTCCTGGGAGCTGTTTTTT. Translation: CASSSGHPSWELFF.

This clonotype occurred a few times. This sequence joins TRBV5-1 and TRBJ2-7; 12 positions agree with TRBD2. CDR3 size: 17 residues. V gave up 0 bases and J gave up 4 bases; unmatched junction bases: 8. Germline CDR1 is SGHRS and CDR2 is YFSETQ. The CDR3 DNA is TGCGCCAGCAGCTTGGACTCCTCGGGACTAGCGGGTTACGAGCAGTACTTC. It yields the protein CASSLDSSGLAGYEQYF.

The J gene is TRBJ1-1, the V gene TRBV11-2, with a possible D match to TRBD1 (6 bases). V shed 2 bases and J shed 8 bases, with 12 bases lying between them. The CDR3 sequence is 13 residues long. CDR1 and CDR2 (germline): SGHAT, FQNNGV. CDR3 residues: CASSLQGLSEAFF. The CDR3 DNA is TGTGCCAGCAGCTTACAGGGGCTTAGCGAAGCTTTCTTT.

The table lists this clonotype with a few counts. The chain is built from TRBV7-2 and TRBJ1-4; unclear D gene. Trimming stripped 1 base from V and 8 bases from J, with 20 bases between. The CDR3 sequence is 17 residues long. In germline, CDR1 is SGHTA, CDR2 FQGNSA. CDR3 sequence reads: CASSLGAGGPRKEKLFF. The CDR3 region has the DNA TGTGCCAGCAGCTTAGGGGCGGGAGGACCTAGAAAGGAAAAACTGTTTTTT.

In this sample, this clonotype turned up many times. The rearrangement links TRBV20-1 to TRBJ2-2; 8 bases match TRBD2. The CDR3 covers 14 residues. The germline V gene encodes CDR1 DFQATT and CDR2 SNEGSKA (reference sequence). Losses at the gene ends were 4 bases for V and 0 bases for J; bases not matched to a gene: 1. The DNA for the CDR3 is TGCAGTGCTACGACTAGCGCGAACACCGGGGAGCTGTTTTTT. Its translation: CSATTSANTGELFF.

This sequence joins TRBV6-5 and TRBJ1-1; a weak D match, TRBD1 (5 bases). The germline V gene has CDR1 MNHEY and CDR2 SVGAGI. The V end lost 8 bases, the J end lost 5 bases, and 24 bases lay between the germline ends. This CDR3 has 16 amino acids. The CDR3, as DNA: TGTGCCAGCCGTTTCTCTGGCGGCCGCCGGGGGACTGAAGCTTTCTTT. Translated, it gives CASRFSGGRRGTEAFF.

This clonotype occurred a few times. This chain links TRBV20-1 with TRBJ1-1; D is unresolved. This CDR3 contains 13 residues. Trimming cost V 8 bases and J 0 bases, with 13 bases left between them. Germline CDR1 and CDR2: DFQATT and SNEGSKA (reference sequence). CDR3 sequence (DNA): TGCAGTCGGTCGAGTACCATGAACACTGAAGCTTTCTTT. This encodes CSRSSTMNTEAFF.

This clonotype was seen a few times. The J gene is TRBJ2-1, the V gene TRBV21-1; the listed D gene, TRBD1, was not tested against the DNA. TRBV21-1 is a pseudogene locus. The CDR3 is 13 amino acids. CDR3 DNA sequence: TGTGCCAGCACCCCCCCCTTTCGGGGTGAGCAGTTCTTC. Its protein is CASTPPFRGEQFF.

The chain couples TRBV10-3 to TRBJ2-7, with D tentatively TRBD2 (7 bases). The germline CDR1 and CDR2 sequences are ENHRY and SYGVKD. CDR3 size: 15 residues. The ends were cut back, 6 bases at V and 5 bases at J, with 20 bases in the middle. CDR3 coding DNA: TGTGCCATCAGGGGGGGGGCGGGAGCGGGCGACGAGCAGTACTTC. This sequence encodes CAIRGGAGAGDEQYF.

The CDR3 is CASSPLGQGMSEQFF. DNA for the CDR3: TGTGCCAGCTCACCATTGGGACAGGGGATGAGTGAGCAGTTCTTC. The rearrangement joins TRBV18 to TRBJ2-1; 10 bases line up with TRBD1. This CDR3 has 15 residues. The V gene's germline CDR1 is KGHSH and CDR2 LQKENI. The V and J ends lost 2 bases and 9 bases, in that order; junction bases with no gene match: 7.

CDR3 in DNA: TGTGCCAGCAGCCCATCAGCGGGAAGCTACGAGCAGTACTTC. Translated: CASSPSAGSYEQYF. The chain couples TRBV3-1 to TRBJ2-7; 7 nucleotides align to TRBD2. The CDR3 contains 14 residues. Trimming cost V 4 bases and J 3 bases; bases outside gene matches: 6. Germline V gene data show CDR1 as LGHDT and CDR2 as YNNKEL (reference sequence).

In this sample, this clonotype turned up many times. The V and J genes are TRBV20-1 and TRBJ1-5; D may be TRBD1 (5 bases). The CDR3 covers 13 residues. V shed 5 bases and J shed 3 bases, with 11 bases lying between them. The V gene's germline CDR1 is DFQATT and CDR2 SNEGSKA (reference sequence). The CDR3 loop reads CSAPKGPNQPQHF. The CDR3 nucleotides are TGCAGTGCTCCTAAGGGACCCAATCAGCCCCAGCATTTT.

This clonotype was recorded at least ten times. The J gene is TRBJ2-1, the V gene TRBV5-5; 7 nucleotides line up with TRBD1. This CDR3 has 15 residues. Germline V gene data show CDR1 as SGHKS and CDR2 as YYEKEE (reference sequence). V dropped 5 bases and J dropped 0; count of bases not matched to a gene: 5. The CDR3 sequence: CASSLRQGSYNEQFF. The CDR3 nucleotides read TGTGCCAGCAGTCTACGACAGGGCTCCTACAATGAGCAGTTCTTC.

The sample holds a few counts of this clonotype. V gene TRBV5-1 combines with J gene TRBJ2-3; D is unclear. The CDR3 sequence is 15 residues long. Between the trimmed V and J ends, which lost 1 base and 1 base, there was a span of 10 bases. Germline V CDR1 and CDR2: SGHRS, YFSETQ. In DNA, the CDR3 is TGCGCCAGCAGCTTGTCAGAGCTTGGCACAGATACGCAGTATTTT. Its translation: CASSLSELGTDTQYF.

This clonotype showed up just a few times. This chain links TRBV24-1 with TRBJ2-1, with no clear D. V shed 3 bases and J shed 9 bases, with 11 bases lying between them. Germline loops: CDR1 KGHDR, CDR2 SFDVKD. This CDR3 comprises 13 residues. CDR3 region: CATSDDGYGEQFF. The CDR3 coding sequence is TGTGCCACCAGTGATGATGGGTATGGTGAGCAGTTCTTC.

The chain carries TRBV15 and TRBJ2-1; 8 bases line up with TRBD1. Germline lookup yields CDR1 LNHNV and CDR2 YYDKDF (reference sequence). The CDR3 consists of 16 residues. Losses at the gene ends were 5 bases for V and 4 bases for J; bases not matched to a gene: 10. The chain's CDR3 is CATSLRIGTGYNEQFF. As DNA, the CDR3 is TGTGCCACCAGCCTGCGAATCGGGACAGGATACAATGAGCAGTTCTTC. The variable domain in full, with the rest retrieved from reference TRBV15 and TRBJ2-1, is DAMVIQNPRYQVTQFGKPVTLSCSQTLNHNVMYWYQQKSSQAPKLLFHYYDKDFNNEADTPDNFQSRRPNTSFCFLDIRSPGLGDTAMYLCATSLRIGTGYNEQFFGPGTRLTVL.